This T cell receptor (beta chain) was obtained from a study of blood T cells in healthy people across ages (dated by TCRdb to 2014 to 2015). Turning to the overall study: In model experiments, template switching captured about one uniquely barcoded TCR beta cDNA molecule for every two T cells. Age-related changes in TCR beta repertoire diversity were measured in the study by deep sequencing normalized with unique cDNA molecular identifiers. The donors were divided into four age groups: young (average about 15 years), middle-aged (approximately 42), aged (approximately 59) and long-lived (roughly 88). To avoid experimental bias, donors of different ages were spread randomly across the sequencing lanes. Two additional independent replicas of 1 million unique cDNA reads from the same blood draw were analyzed for two donors (one aged 18 to 30 and one aged 80 or older).

Broader findings and caveats from the paper: The long-lived group showed more naive CD4+ T cells, fewer expanded clones and increased TCR diversity than the aged group, suggesting age selection. Observed TCR beta diversity per million T cells fell roughly linearly with age, and a significant reduction was already apparent by age approximately 41. There was a strong correlation between observed TCR beta diversity and the percentage of naive T cells measured by flow cytometry. Because profiling used bulk unsorted PBMCs, naive and antigen-experienced compartments could not be compared conclusively. Because the CMV infection status of the donors was unknown, age-related changes in expanded clonotypes may potentially have been confounded. Estimates of total diversity based on one million sequenced T cells were considered lower bounds and underestimates.

The CDR3 runs 14 residues from the cysteine to the phenylalanine. Solely the CDR3 DNA is kept, with 42 bases framed from the first base. V and J lose 4 bases and 8 bases, and a span of 15 bases separates them. The germline V gene provides CDR1 SGDLS and CDR2 YYNGEE. Systemically healthy Caucasian individuals from Russia, about 38 in total and aged about 6 to 95 years, were included as donors. Each donor gave around 9.5 milliliters of peripheral blood, collected into EDTA-treated Vacutainer tubes. PBMCs were isolated by Ficoll-Paque density-gradient centrifugation, with at least 6 million obtained per sample. Total RNA was extracted from PBMCs with Trizol reagent, with at least 6 micrograms obtained per sample. The percentages of naive CD45RAhigh/CD27high T cells were determined by flow cytometry on a PBMC aliquot from every donor. As regards this clonotype: This clone's antigen is unknown. Base qualities are not at hand, and no much larger clone is one base apart.

Preparation of the library involved 5' RACE. Sequencing instrument: Illumina HiSeq 2500. The second PCR ran for roughly 7 to 11 cycles and used a J-beta primer mix along with a sample-barcoded 5' primer. A unique molecular identifier was introduced onto each TCR beta cDNA molecule by a template-switch 5' adaptor carrying 12 random nucleotides. Each sample yielded at least 2.5 million CDR3-containing paired-end reads. First-strand cDNA was synthesized from all RNA with the Mint cDNA synthesis kit, primed by a TRBC-specific oligonucleotide. Following uracil-DNA glycosylase treatment, a first 18-cycle PCR with universal primers M1SS and BC2_uni_R was performed on all cDNA. Per the authors' processing: Each sample was normalized by randomly selecting 1 million high-quality reads, each carrying a distinct molecular identifier. Instead of being binned into consensus sequences, reads that shared molecular identifiers were thrown out. MiTCR, with a Q25 quality threshold and the strictest error-elimination algorithm, was used for CDR3 identification, clonotype clustering and error correction. A nonparametric unseen species model with Euler transformation was used to estimate lower-bound total TCR beta diversity. The public sequencing data were trimmed at Q25 with fastp and processed into clonotypes with MiXCR by TCRdb, which kept only in-frame beta chains. Rows are combined by CDR3 protein, so each entry shows the most common genes and DNA. The V and J calls were not made by the authors but by TCRdb's processing. Within this sample are 1.4 million to 1.5 million distinct CDR3 sequences, with approximately 40% of them counted one time only. Together, the top ten hold 7.9% of the sample.

The sample taken for sequencing was blood. The rearranged segments are TRBV9 and TRBJ1-4, with the D gene not confidently named. The TCR comes from a woman between 18 and 29 years old in good health. The CDR3 is CASSPSQRAEKLFF. The nucleotide sequence is given as TGTGCCAGCAGCCCCTCCCAAAGGGCGGAAAAACTGTTTTTT.